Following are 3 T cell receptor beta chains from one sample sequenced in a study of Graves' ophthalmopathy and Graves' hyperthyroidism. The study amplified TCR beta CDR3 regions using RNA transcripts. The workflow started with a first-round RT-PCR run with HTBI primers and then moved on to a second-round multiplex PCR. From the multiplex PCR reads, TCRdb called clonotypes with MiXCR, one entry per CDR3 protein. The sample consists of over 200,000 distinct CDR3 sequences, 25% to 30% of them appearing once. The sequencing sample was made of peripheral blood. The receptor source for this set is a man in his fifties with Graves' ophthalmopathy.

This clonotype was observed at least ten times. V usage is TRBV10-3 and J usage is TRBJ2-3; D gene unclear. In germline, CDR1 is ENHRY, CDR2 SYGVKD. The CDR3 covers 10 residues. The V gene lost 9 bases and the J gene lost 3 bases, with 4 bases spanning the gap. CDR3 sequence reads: CAIGTDTQYF. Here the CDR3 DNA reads TGTGCCATTGGTACAGATACGCAGTATTTT.

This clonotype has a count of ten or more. The CDR3, as DNA: TGTGCCAGCAGTGAACAGGGGGCGCCCGGGGACACCTTC. Translated: CASSEQGAPGDTF. The V call is TRBV2, the J call TRBJ1-2, with 8 bases aligning to TRBD1. The CDR3 covers 13 residues. CDR1 SNHLY and CDR2 FYNNEI come from the germline V gene. The V and J ends lost 2 bases and 12 bases, in that order; junction bases with no gene match: 8.

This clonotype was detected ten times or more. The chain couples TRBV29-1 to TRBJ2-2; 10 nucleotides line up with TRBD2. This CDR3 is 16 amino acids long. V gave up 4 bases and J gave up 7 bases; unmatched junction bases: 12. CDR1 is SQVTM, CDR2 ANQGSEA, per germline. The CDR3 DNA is TGCAGCGTTGGAGCGGGTCTAGCGGGAGTAATCGGGGAGCTGTTTTTT. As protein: CSVGAGLAGVIGELFF.